What follows describes a single T cell receptor (beta chain). V was cut by 2 bases and J by 1 base, with 8 bases left in between. The CDR3 spans 15 residues. Germline values: CDR1 SGHTA, CDR2 FQGTGA. The data derive from a study of blood T cell repertoires in COVID-19. Study details: Acute and convalescent COVID-19 specimens originated in the United States, Italy and Spain.

Original handling: Nucleated cell counts were estimated from reference gene primer amplification. Some clones are missing from TCRdb's copy, which holds only in-frame ones; the method was immunoSEQ multiplex PCR. That table supplies the V and J calls and clone size; D and trimming were determined from the DNA. Of 250,000 to 300,000 clones detected, 90% appear once; the ten largest clones hold approximately 2.1%. Recruited during active infection, patients (from Seattle) were subsequently followed longitudinally. The sequencing sample was made of peripheral blood. This chain uses TRBV7-3 with TRBJ2-2, with D possibly matching TRBD2 (5 bases). This TCR was recovered from a woman aged 55-70 years with COVID-19, enrolled during active disease. The DNA for the CDR3 is TGTGCCAGCAGCTTAGCGGGCGAGAACACCGGGGAGCTGTTTTTT. This encodes CASSLAGENTGELFF.